This T cell receptor beta chain was recorded in a study of T cells in Graves' hyperthyroidism and ophthalmopathy. Broader study findings: A 13 V-J model separated ophthalmopathy from stable hyperthyroidism. The majority of expanded thyroid clonotypes above 0.001 also appeared in blood.

Germline values: CDR1 GTSNPN, CDR2 SVGIG (reference sequence). The CDR3 has 14 residues. V trimming: 5 bases; J trimming: 1 base; junction bases outside the gene matches: 3. Newly diagnosed hyperthyroidism patients aged 18 to 65 years had disease lasting under 2 months. Lactation, pregnancy, other autoimmune disease or uncontrolled infection excluded patients. This clonotype was counted at least ten times. The antigen remains unidentified. Regions amplified from RNA transcripts were the TCR beta CDR3 regions. A first-round RT-PCR of the TCR CDR3 used the HTBI primer set. One entry per CDR3 protein, called by TCRdb with MiXCR from the multiplex PCR reads. Of 500,000 to 700,000 distinct CDR3 sequences detected, approximately 16% appear once; the ten largest clones hold 15% to 20%.

This clonotype was sampled from a woman between 18 and 29 years old with Graves' hyperthyroidism. The gene calls are TRBV30 and TRBJ2-5; 11 nucleotides match TRBD1. Sequencing input: blood. The CDR3 region has the DNA TGTGCCTGGGGGACAGGGGGGTCCCAAGAGACCCAGTACTTC. Its protein is CAWGTGGSQETQYF.